The 5 T cell receptor beta chains reported below all come from one sample, sequenced in a study of naive CD8 T cells in extremely preterm neonates. TCRdb's copy holds only in-frame clones and misses some; the assay was immunoSEQ multiplex PCR. Of about 4,200 clones listed, approximately 97% are singletons. Sequencing was done on a sample of naive CD8+ T cells from blood. The receptors shown here come from a human donor in good health.

This chain connects TRBV30 to TRBJ2-2; the D is unclear. Between the trimmed V and J ends, which lost 3 bases and 4 bases, there was a span of 12 bases. Germline loops: CDR1 GTSNPN, CDR2 SVGIG (reference sequence). The CDR3 consists of 14 residues. The CDR3 loop is CAWRLERLTGELFF. The CDR3 DNA reads TGTGCCTGGAGACTGGAGCGACTCACCGGGGAGCTGTTTTTT.

The CDR3 nucleotides read TGTGCCAGCAGTTACTCCGGGGGAGGTACTGAAGCTTTCTTT. Translation: CASSYSGGGTEAFF. V gene TRBV6-5 combines with J gene TRBJ1-1; D may be TRBD1 (5 bases). Looked up from germline, CDR1 is MNHEY and CDR2 is SVGAGI. V was shortened by 0 bases and J by 5 bases, with 10 bases between the two germline ends. This CDR3 is 14 amino acids long.

The chain is built from TRBV7-2 and TRBJ2-2, with D possibly TRBD1 on 6 matching bases. Trimming removed 2 bases from V and 9 bases from J, with 10 bases in between. The CDR3 has 13 amino acids. Germline assignment: CDR1 SGHTA and CDR2 FQGNSA. The CDR3 loop is CASSLSGGRELFF. The CDR3 DNA reads as TGTGCCAGCAGCTTAAGTGGGGGCCGGGAGCTGTTTTTT.

This chain connects TRBV19 to TRBJ2-7, with TRBD2 as a possible D gene (6 bases). The CDR3 runs to 13 residues. Germline values: CDR1 LNHDA, CDR2 SQIVND (reference sequence). The ends were cut back, 5 bases at V and 6 bases at J, with 14 bases in the middle. CDR3 protein: CASSGSTRSEQYF. The CDR3 nucleotides are TGTGCCAGTAGTGGTTCGACTAGAAGCGAGCAGTACTTC.

V is TRBV9 and J is TRBJ1-2, with a tentative D call TRBD1 (5 bases). V lost 4 bases and J 3 bases, leaving 13 bases between the germline ends. This CDR3 contains 14 residues. CDR1 is SGDLS and CDR2 is YYNGEE in the germline V gene. The CDR3 is CASSPSGTDYGYTF. The CDR3 DNA follows: TGTGCCAGCAGCCCCTCTGGGACTGACTATGGCTACACCTTC.